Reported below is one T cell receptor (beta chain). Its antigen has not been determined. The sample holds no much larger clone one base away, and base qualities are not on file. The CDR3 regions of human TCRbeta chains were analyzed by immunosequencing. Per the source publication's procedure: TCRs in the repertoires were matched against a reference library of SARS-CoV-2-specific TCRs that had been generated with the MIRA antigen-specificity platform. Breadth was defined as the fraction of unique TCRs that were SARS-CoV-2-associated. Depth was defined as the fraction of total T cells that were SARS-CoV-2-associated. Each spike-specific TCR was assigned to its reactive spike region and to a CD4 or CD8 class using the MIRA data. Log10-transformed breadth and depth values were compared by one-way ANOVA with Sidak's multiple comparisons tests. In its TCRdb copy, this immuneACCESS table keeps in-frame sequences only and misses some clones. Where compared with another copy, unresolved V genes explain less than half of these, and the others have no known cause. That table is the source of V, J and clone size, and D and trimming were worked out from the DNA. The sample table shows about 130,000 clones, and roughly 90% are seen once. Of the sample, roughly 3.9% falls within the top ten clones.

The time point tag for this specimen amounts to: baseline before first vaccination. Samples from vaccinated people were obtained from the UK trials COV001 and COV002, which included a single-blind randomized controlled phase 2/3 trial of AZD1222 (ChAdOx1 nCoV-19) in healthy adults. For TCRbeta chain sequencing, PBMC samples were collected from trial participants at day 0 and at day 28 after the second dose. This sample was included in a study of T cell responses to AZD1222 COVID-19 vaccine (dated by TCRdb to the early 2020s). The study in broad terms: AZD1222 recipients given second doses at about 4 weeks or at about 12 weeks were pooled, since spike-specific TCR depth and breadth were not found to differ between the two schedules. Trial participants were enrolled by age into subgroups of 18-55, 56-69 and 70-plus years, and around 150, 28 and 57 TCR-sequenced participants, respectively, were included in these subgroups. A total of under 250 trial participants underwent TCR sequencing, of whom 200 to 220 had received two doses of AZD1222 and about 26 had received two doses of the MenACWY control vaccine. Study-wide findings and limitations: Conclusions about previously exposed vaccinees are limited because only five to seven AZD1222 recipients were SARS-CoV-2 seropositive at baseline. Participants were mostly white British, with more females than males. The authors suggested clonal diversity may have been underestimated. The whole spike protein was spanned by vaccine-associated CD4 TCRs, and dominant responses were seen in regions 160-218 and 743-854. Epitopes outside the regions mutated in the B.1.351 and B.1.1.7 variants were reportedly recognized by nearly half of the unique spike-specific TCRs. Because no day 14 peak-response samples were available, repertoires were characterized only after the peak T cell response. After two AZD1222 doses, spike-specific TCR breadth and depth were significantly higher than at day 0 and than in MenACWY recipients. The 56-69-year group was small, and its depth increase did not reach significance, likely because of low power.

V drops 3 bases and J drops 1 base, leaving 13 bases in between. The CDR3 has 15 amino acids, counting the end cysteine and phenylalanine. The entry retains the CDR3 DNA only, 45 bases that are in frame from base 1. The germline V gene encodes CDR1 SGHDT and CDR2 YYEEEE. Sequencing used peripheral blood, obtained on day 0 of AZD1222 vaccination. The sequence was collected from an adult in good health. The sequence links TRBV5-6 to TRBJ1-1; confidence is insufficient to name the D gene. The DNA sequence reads TGTGCCAGCAGCTCCTATCCCTCGTCGAACACTGAAGCTTTCTTT. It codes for CASSSYPSSNTEAFF.